Shown below are 26 T cell receptor beta chains from a single sample sequenced in a study of T cells after yellow fever vaccination. TCRdb independently ran MiXCR on the 5' RACE reads; one entry per CDR3 protein. This sample carries 400,000 or so distinct CDR3 sequences, about 19% of them seen once, and the ten largest clones take roughly a sixth. This specimen was PBMCs, taken before the yellow fever booster vaccination. All receptors derive from a man aged 18 to 29 who received the YFV17D yellow fever vaccine.

The gene calls are TRBV12-3 or TRBV12-4 and TRBJ2-7, with TRBD1 identical over 8 bases. Trimming at V came to 5 bases and at J to 5 bases, leaving 8 bases not matched to a gene. This CDR3 is built from 14 residues. CDR3 sequence: CASSIETGADEQYF. The DNA for the CDR3 is TGTGCCAGCAGTATAGAGACAGGGGCGGACGAGCAGTACTTC.

The sample holds a few counts of this clonotype. V usage is TRBV10-1 and J usage is TRBJ2-3; tentatively, D is TRBD1 or TRBD2 (5 bases each). The CDR3 has 15 amino acids. V lost 3 bases to trimming and J lost 7 bases, with 17 bases between them. Germline V gene data show CDR1 as WNHNN and CDR2 as SYGVQD (reference sequence). CDR3 sequence: CASSDTDWDAHTQYF. The CDR3 DNA follows: TGCGCCAGCAGTGACACTGACTGGGACGCCCATACGCAGTATTTT.

This clonotype was seen a handful of times. The chain recombines TRBV9 with TRBJ2-2; D perhaps matches TRBD2 (7 bases). Looked up from germline, CDR1 is SGDLS and CDR2 is YYNGEE. The CDR3 sequence is 15 residues long. V shed 4 bases and J shed 3 bases, with 13 bases lying between them. CDR3 DNA sequence: TGTGCCAGCAGCCCCGGGGGGCGCCACACCGGGGAGCTGTTTTTT. Translated: CASSPGGRHTGELFF.

Only a few counts were recorded for this clonotype. The chain is built from TRBV6-5 and TRBJ1-1; TRBD1 agrees at 11 bases. V trimming: 6 bases; J trimming: 1 base; junction bases outside the gene matches: 10. The CDR3 loop spans 17 amino acids. Looked up from germline, CDR1 is MNHEY and CDR2 is SVGAGI. Here the CDR3 reads CASSRMDRGLPNTEAFF. The CDR3 nucleotides are TGTGCCAGCAGCAGAATGGACAGGGGGCTTCCGAACACTGAAGCTTTCTTT.

V is TRBV12-5 and J is TRBJ2-6; D is uncertain. The CDR3 totals 14 residues. Germline V gene data show CDR1 as LGHNT and CDR2 as FRNRAP. The V and J ends lost 6 bases and 0 bases respectively, with 6 bases between them. The CDR3 sequence is CASGSDSGANVLTF. CDR3 coding DNA: TGTGCTAGTGGGAGCGACTCTGGGGCCAACGTCCTGACTTTC.

This rearrangement joins TRBV11-1 to TRBJ2-1, with D possibly being TRBD2 (6 bases). The CDR3 runs 14 residues. The V end lost 5 bases, the J end lost 6 bases, and 14 bases lay between the germline ends. Germline loops: CDR1 SGHAT, CDR2 FQDESV (reference sequence). DNA of the CDR3: TGTGCCAGCAGCCCACCGACTAGTTCCAATGAGCAGTTCTTC. Its protein product is CASSPPTSSNEQFF.

This clonotype has a handful of counts. The chain joins TRBV20-1 to TRBJ2-1, with TRBD2 matching over 9 bases. Trimming at V came to 3 bases and at J to 2 bases, leaving 14 bases not matched to a gene. The CDR3 covers 18 residues. CDR1 DFQATT and CDR2 SNEGSKA come from the germline V gene (reference sequence). Here the CDR3 reads CSARGLASPLEAYNEQFF. DNA of the CDR3: TGCAGTGCTAGGGGACTAGCAAGTCCCCTAGAGGCCTACAATGAGCAGTTCTTC.

This clonotype was seen only a few times. V gene TRBV29-1 combines with J gene TRBJ1-3; D remains unclear. The germline gives CDR1 SQVTM, CDR2 ANQGSEA. The length of the CDR3 is 11 residues. Trimming removed 3 bases from V and 4 bases from J, with 4 bases in between. The CDR3 loop is CSVEQGNTIYF. CDR3 nucleotide sequence: TGCAGCGTTGAGCAGGGAAACACCATATATTTT.

The V and J genes are TRBV20-1 and TRBJ1-2; D gene uncertain. The germline gives CDR1 DFQATT, CDR2 SNEGSKA (reference sequence). This CDR3 is 14 amino acids long. V was shortened by 7 bases and J by 2 bases, with 17 bases between the two germline ends. The CDR3, as DNA: TGCAGTGGCTCAGACGGAAGTAGAAACTATGGCTACACCTTC. As protein: CSGSDGSRNYGYTF.

This clonotype was observed a few times. The CDR3 DNA follows: TGCAGTGCTCCTCTAGACACAGGGGTGGTTACAGATACGCAGTATTTT. It is translated as CSAPLDTGVVTDTQYF. The rearrangement joins TRBV20-1 to TRBJ2-3, with TRBD1 matching over 7 bases. Germline CDR1 reads DFQATT; CDR2 reads SNEGSKA (reference sequence). This CDR3 contains 16 residues. J was trimmed by 3 bases and V by 5 bases; bases with no gene match: 14.

This clonotype has just a few counts. The V and J genes are TRBV28 and TRBJ2-5; the match to TRBD1 covers 7 bases. The junction had 6 bases not matched to a gene; V was cut back by 6 bases and J by 2 bases. CDR1 and CDR2 (germline): MDHEN, SYDVKM. There are 14 residues in the CDR3. The CDR3 DNA sequence: TGTGCCAGCAGGGTAGGGGGACAGCAAGAGACCCAGTACTTC. Protein sequence: CASRVGGQQETQYF.

The rearrangement joins TRBV12-3 or TRBV12-4 to TRBJ1-1; D unclear. The CDR3 runs to 13 residues. Deletions cut 4 bases from V and 1 base from J, with 7 bases between. The DNA for the CDR3 is TGTGCCAGCAGTTGGGCCCAGAACACTGAAGCTTTCTTT. This sequence encodes CASSWAQNTEAFF.

The rearrangement uses TRBV20-1 and TRBJ1-2; D is unclear. Germline CDR1 DFQATT, CDR2 SNEGSKA (reference sequence). V was pared by 4 bases and J by 2 bases, with 14 bases between. The CDR3 has 14 amino acids. CDR3 loop: CSAIPLGVNYGYTF. The CDR3 DNA sequence: TGCAGTGCTATCCCCCTAGGTGTGAACTATGGCTACACCTTC.

The table lists this clonotype with many counts. CDR3 amino acids: CASSLVWTSYGYTF. The CDR3 nucleotides are TGTGCCAGCAGCTTAGTTTGGACGAGCTATGGCTACACCTTC. The V gene is TRBV5-5, the J gene TRBJ1-2; D not resolved. Trimming stripped 2 bases from V and 4 bases from J, with 12 bases between. There are 14 residues in the CDR3. The germline V gene has CDR1 SGHKS and CDR2 YYEKEE (reference sequence).

The genes are TRBV7-2 and TRBJ2-3, with TRBD2 matching 8 bases. The junction had 2 bases not matched to a gene; V was cut back by 5 bases and J by 4 bases. Germline lookup yields CDR1 SGHTA and CDR2 FQGNSA. The CDR3 is 13 residues long. CDR3 coding DNA: TGTGCCAGCAGCAAACTAGCGGCAGATACGCAGTATTTT. Protein sequence: CASSKLAADTQYF. The variable domain in full, completed from reference TRBV7-2 and TRBJ2-3, reads GAGVSQSPSNKVTEKGKDVELRCDPISGHTALYWYRQSLGQGLEFLIYFQGNSAPDKSGLPSDRFSAERTGGSVSTLTIQRTQQEDSAVYLCASSKLAADTQYFGPGTRLTVL.

V is TRBV6-1 and J is TRBJ1-5; D gene ambiguous. This CDR3 has 14 residues. The germline CDR1 and CDR2 sequences are MNHNS and SASEGT. V was pared by 7 bases and J by 7 bases, with 17 bases between. CDR3 DNA sequence: TGTGCCAGCAAACCAGGTGCTGGCGGCCAGCCCCAGCATTTT. Translating gives CASKPGAGGQPQHF.

This clonotype was observed a handful of times. The chain is built from TRBV7-2 and TRBJ2-1; 7 bases map to TRBD1. Germline V gene data show CDR1 as SGHTA and CDR2 as FQGNSA. J lost 1 base, V lost 6 bases, and 6 bases had no gene match. The CDR3 covers 15 residues. CDR3 loop: CASSRGLGSYNEQFF. Written as DNA, the CDR3 is TGTGCCAGCAGTAGGGGGCTGGGATCCTACAATGAGCAGTTCTTC. Variable domain in full (rest from reference TRBV7-2 and TRBJ2-1): GAGVSQSPSNKVTEKGKDVELRCDPISGHTALYWYRQSLGQGLEFLIYFQGNSAPDKSGLPSDRFSAERTGGSVSTLTIQRTQQEDSAVYLCASSRGLGSYNEQFFGPGTRLTVL.

The chain employs TRBV3-1 and TRBJ1-2; D possibly corresponds to TRBD1 (6 bases). The V end was cut by 2 bases, the J end by 7 bases, with 14 bases between. The CDR3 consists of 14 residues. Germline CDR1 reads LGHDT; CDR2 reads YNNKEL (reference sequence). CDR3 coding DNA: TGTGCCAGCAGCCAATCGGAAGGGGGAAGTGGCTACACCTTC. Its translation: CASSQSEGGSGYTF.

This clonotype was observed a few times. J is TRBJ2-5 and V is TRBV14; 11 positions agree with TRBD2. V was clipped by 3 bases and J by 3 bases; unmatched bases: 6. CDR1 is SGHDN, CDR2 FVKESK, per germline. This CDR3 region has 16 residues. The CDR3 coding sequence is TGTGCCAGCAGCCAGGCTAGCGGGGGGTATGAAGAGACCCAGTACTTC. This sequence encodes CASSQASGGYEETQYF.

The genes are TRBV20-1 and TRBJ2-1; possibly TRBD2 for D (6 bases). V was cut by 3 bases and J by 0 bases, with 15 bases left in between. The length of the CDR3 is 16 residues. Germline V gene sequence: CDR1 DFQATT, CDR2 SNEGSKA (reference sequence). The CDR3 region has the DNA TGCAGTGCTAGGGACGGGACTCTGAGCTCCTACAATGAGCAGTTCTTC. Amino acid sequence: CSARDGTLSSYNEQFF.

The rearrangement links TRBV7-2 to TRBJ1-2; D might be TRBD1 (5 bases). The CDR3 is 14 residues long. Germline-derived CDR1 and CDR2 are SGHTA and FQGNSA. V shed 0 bases and J shed 1 base, with 6 bases lying between them. The CDR3 DNA reads as TGTGCCAGCAGCTTAGCGACAGTTAACTATGGCTACACCTTC. Protein product: CASSLATVNYGYTF.

This clonotype was seen at least ten times. The rearrangement uses TRBV6-5 and TRBJ2-5, with D possibly TRBD1 on 6 matching bases. The germline CDR1 and CDR2 sequences are MNHEY and SVGAGI. There are 15 residues in the CDR3. Trimming removed 2 bases from V and 0 bases from J, with 10 bases in between. This chain's CDR3 is CASSYDRNYQETQYF. CDR3 sequence (DNA): TGTGCCAGCAGTTACGACAGGAATTACCAAGAGACCCAGTACTTC.

This clonotype occurred many times. V and J are TRBV18 and TRBJ2-1; no firm D call. The length of the CDR3 is 12 residues. V was pared by 2 bases and J by 3 bases, with 2 bases between. Germline CDR1 reads KGHSH; CDR2 reads LQKENI. The CDR3 nucleotides read TGTGCCAGCTCACCAGGCTACAATGAGCAGTTCTTC. Translated, it gives CASSPGYNEQFF.

This clonotype was recorded a few times. V and J are TRBV20-1 and TRBJ1-5, with D possibly being TRBD1 (6 bases). The CDR3 sequence is 16 residues long. V dropped 2 bases and J dropped 1 base, with 15 bases sitting between them. CDR1 is DFQATT, CDR2 SNEGSKA, per germline (reference sequence). The CDR3, as DNA: TGCAGTGCTAGAAGCTTCGGGGGGGGCAGCAATCAGCCCCAGCATTTT. As protein: CSARSFGGGSNQPQHF.

The genes are TRBV7-9 and TRBJ2-5, with D perhaps TRBD1 (6 bases). CDR1 and CDR2 (germline): SEHNR, FQNEAQ (reference sequence). The CDR3 extends over 15 amino acids. Deletions cut 5 bases from V and 2 bases from J, with 15 bases between. The CDR3 DNA is TGTGCCAGCAGCGGAATCAGGACAGTTCAAGAGACCCAGTACTTC. It translates to CASSGIRTVQETQYF.

V is TRBV7-6 and J is TRBJ2-1; 14 nucleotides line up with TRBD2. This CDR3 has 15 amino acids. The germline V gene encodes CDR1 SGHVS and CDR2 FNYEAQ. V was pared by 6 bases and J by 6 bases, with 4 bases of the junction left unmatched. CDR3 residues: CASRRGLAGGNEQFF. DNA of the CDR3: TGTGCCAGCAGACGAGGACTAGCGGGGGGCAATGAGCAGTTCTTC.